Presented here are 16 T cell receptor beta chains from one specimen sequenced in a study of T cells after yellow fever vaccination. TCRdb re-called the 5' RACE reads through MiXCR, storing one row per CDR3 protein. The repertoire holds around 610,000 distinct CDR3 sequences, with roughly 12% as singletons. The material sequenced was PBMCs, taken on the day of the yellow fever booster vaccination. The receptors originated from a young man who received the YFV17D yellow fever vaccine.

The chain employs TRBV11-2 and TRBJ2-3; 13 nucleotides align to TRBD2. With 5 bases clipped from V and 7 bases from J, the junction kept 15 bases outside the gene matches. The CDR3 consists of 18 residues. Germline CDR1 and CDR2: SGHAT and FQNNGV. The CDR3 bases are TGTGCCAGCAGCCCTGGACTAGCGGGAGTTCTTCCCCGCCATACGCAGTATTTT. Protein: CASSPGLAGVLPRHTQYF.

This clonotype turned up a few times. J is TRBJ2-3 and V is TRBV20-1; 15 positions match TRBD2. The CDR3 is 16 residues long. The trim removed 4 bases at V and 2 bases at J, leaving 4 bases unmatched. CDR1 is DFQATT and CDR2 is SNEGSKA in the germline V gene (reference sequence). Here the CDR3 reads CSAKRTSGRVTDTQYF. The CDR3 bases are TGCAGTGCTAAGCGGACTAGCGGGAGGGTCACAGATACGCAGTATTTT.

The V and J genes are TRBV29-1 and TRBJ2-2; D possibly corresponds to TRBD1 (6 bases). The CDR3 length is 14 residues. V was shortened by 5 bases and J by 5 bases, with 15 bases between the two germline ends. CDR1 and CDR2 from the germline V gene are SQVTM and ANQGSEA. This chain's CDR3 is CSVIQGSFTGELFF. In nucleotides, the CDR3 is TGCAGCGTTATCCAGGGGAGTTTTACCGGGGAGCTGTTTTTT.

This clonotype was seen only a few times. The genes are TRBV29-1 and TRBJ2-1; D possibly corresponds to TRBD1 (6 bases). The CDR3 runs to 12 residues. Germline V CDR1 and CDR2: SQVTM, ANQGSEA. V gave up 7 bases and J gave up 8 bases, with 15 bases separating them. The CDR3 sequence is CSAWTARYEQFF. CDR3 DNA sequence: TGCAGCGCCTGGACAGCGCGATATGAGCAGTTCTTC.

This clonotype was found many times. The rearrangement uses TRBV5-1 and TRBJ2-1; D uncertain. V lost 0 bases, J lost 3 bases, and 7 bases lay in between. Germline V gene lookup returns CDR1 SGHRS and CDR2 YFSETQ. This CDR3 is 14 amino acids long. Here the CDR3 DNA reads TGCGCCAGCAGCTTGGAAACGGTCTACAATGAGCAGTTCTTC. Encoded protein: CASSLETVYNEQFF.

This clonotype came up a few times. The chain employs TRBV6-2 or TRBV6-3 and TRBJ1-3, with D uncertain. The germline V gene encodes CDR1 MNHEY and CDR2 SVGEGT. The CDR3 is 15 residues long. Trimming stripped 2 bases from V and 0 bases from J, with 8 bases between. The CDR3 is CASSYNADSGNTIYF. CDR3 sequence (DNA): TGTGCCAGCAGTTACAACGCAGACTCTGGAAACACCATATATTTT.

V and J are TRBV6-1 and TRBJ2-3, with 7 bases aligning to TRBD2. The CDR3 is 15 amino acids. The V gene end was trimmed by 8 bases and the J gene end by 3 bases; junction bases not matched to a gene: 11. Germline V lookup: CDR1 MNHNS, CDR2 SASEGT. CDR3 sequence: CASGSGGSGTDTQYF. CDR3 coding DNA: TGTGCCAGCGGGTCGGGCGGGAGTGGAACAGATACGCAGTATTTT.

This clonotype has a handful of counts. The chain joins TRBV7-8 to TRBJ2-3; D is unclear. In germline, CDR1 is SGHVS, CDR2 FQNEAQ. This CDR3 has 16 residues. Trimming cost V 2 bases and J 4 bases, with 16 bases left between them. In nucleotides, the CDR3 is TGTGCCAGCAGCTTAAGAGGCCGTGGAGCGCCAGATACGCAGTATTTT. It translates to CASSLRGRGAPDTQYF. Looking up the rest from reference TRBV7-8 and TRBJ2-3 gives the full variable domain: GAGVSQSPRYKVAKRGQDVALRCDPISGHVSLFWYQQALGQGPEFLTYFQNEAQLDKSGLPSDRFFAERPEGSVSTLKIQRTQQEDSAVYLCASSLRGRGAPDTQYFGPGTRLTVL.

The chain recombines TRBV9 with TRBJ2-7, with 7 bases fitting TRBD1. V shed 3 bases, J shed 3 bases, and the junction held 6 bases outside the gene matches. The CDR3 runs to 14 residues. CDR1 and CDR2 from the germline V gene are SGDLS and YYNGEE. CDR3: CASSGPGQHYEQYF. DNA of the CDR3: TGTGCCAGCAGCGGTCCGGGACAGCACTACGAGCAGTACTTC.

The chain carries TRBV20-1 and TRBJ1-5; no definite D call. Deletions cut 6 bases from V and 0 bases from J, with 9 bases between. The CDR3 runs 13 residues. Germline CDR1 and CDR2: DFQATT and SNEGSKA (reference sequence). CDR3 in amino acids: CSARPDSNQPQHF. CDR3 bases: TGCAGTGCCAGGCCAGATAGCAATCAGCCCCAGCATTTT.

This clonotype was seen repeatedly, ten times or more. The chain recombines TRBV2 with TRBJ2-6, with TRBD1 matching 8 bases. Germline V CDR1 and CDR2: SNHLY, FYNNEI. The CDR3 extends over 18 amino acids. Trimming cost V 6 bases and J 0 bases; bases outside gene matches: 10. CDR3: CASRPRTGYRSGANVLTF. The CDR3 region has the DNA TGTGCCAGCAGACCCCGGACAGGGTATCGCTCTGGGGCCAACGTCCTGACTTTC.

This clonotype was counted at least ten times. The chain uses TRBV10-3 and TRBJ2-2; 10 bases fit TRBD2. CDR3 length: 13 amino acids. The germline gives CDR1 ENHRY, CDR2 SYGVKD. V dropped 10 bases and J dropped 6; count of bases not matched to a gene: 5. CDR3 region: CASSSGSPGELFF. DNA for the CDR3: TGTGCCAGCTCTAGCGGGAGCCCCGGGGAGCTGTTTTTT.

In this sample, this clonotype turned up a few times. This chain links TRBV5-5 with TRBJ2-1; D might be TRBD1 or TRBD2, each matching 5 bases. Per germline, CDR1 SGHKS and CDR2 YYEKEE (reference sequence). The CDR3 totals 14 residues. Trimming removed 2 bases at V and 10 bases at J, with 16 bases between. The CDR3: CASSLFGRDEEQFF. In nucleotides, the CDR3 is TGTGCCAGCAGCTTATTCGGCCGGGACGAGGAGCAGTTCTTC.

This chain connects TRBV5-6 to TRBJ2-5; perhaps TRBD1 as D (5 bases). CDR1 SGHDT and CDR2 YYEEEE come from the germline V gene. The CDR3 consists of 14 residues. Trimming shortened V by 1 base and J by 2 bases, and 9 bases separated the two germline ends. CDR3 nucleotides: TGTGCCAGCAGCTTGCCTCAGGGTCAAGAGACCCAGTACTTC. Encoded protein: CASSLPQGQETQYF.

The V gene is TRBV10-3, the J gene TRBJ2-5; D uncertain. V lost 6 bases to trimming and J lost 9 bases, with 11 bases between them. Germline CDR1 is ENHRY and CDR2 is SYGVKD. The CDR3 covers 11 residues. This CDR3 reads CAISTLGAQYF. CDR3 DNA: TGTGCCATCAGCACACTTGGGGCCCAGTACTTC.

CDR3 sequence (DNA): TGTGCCAGCAGTTACTCGGAACTAGCGGGAGGGCCTATCACCTACGAGCAGTACTTC. Residues: CASSYSELAGGPITYEQYF. This chain connects TRBV6-2 or TRBV6-3 to TRBJ2-7; 13 bases are shared with TRBD2. Germline V lookup: CDR1 MNHEY, CDR2 SVGEGT. Trimming cost V 0 bases and J 2 bases; bases outside gene matches: 10. CDR3 size: 19 residues.